A single sample gave rise to the 9 T cell receptor beta chains below, sequenced in a study of shared clonotypes between healthy human individuals. Sequencing used immunoSEQ multiplex PCR; TCRdb keeps in-frame clones, though not all of them. The top ten clones hold about 17% of a sample with 300,000 to 400,000 clones, roughly 87% of them seen once. What was sequenced was memory CD8+ T cells sorted from blood. As for subset: CD45RO+ cells pooled with CCR7-negative TemRA cells. The receptors stem from a man aged 18 to 29 in good health.

The chain uses TRBV5-6 and TRBJ2-7, with a possible D match to TRBD1 (5 bases). V was shortened by 1 base and J by 2 bases, with 7 bases between the two germline ends. Germline lookup yields CDR1 SGHDT and CDR2 YYEEEE. The CDR3 has 13 residues. The CDR3 DNA sequence: TGTGCCAGCAGCTTGCAGGGTCCCTACGAGCAGTACTTC. Protein: CASSLQGPYEQYF.

The chain carries TRBV4-1 and TRBJ1-5; D is ambiguous. Trimming cost V 3 bases and J 4 bases, with 16 bases left between them. The CDR3 length is 16 residues. CDR1 is MGHRA and CDR2 is YSYEKL in the germline V gene. This CDR3 is CASSHRGGKINQPQHF. For the CDR3, the DNA is TGCGCCAGCAGCCATCGGGGTGGGAAAATAAATCAGCCCCAGCATTTT.

The CDR3 nucleotides are TGTGCCAGCAGTCCGTGGGGTGGAAGGAACAACGAGCAGTACTTC. Protein sequence: CASSPWGGRNNEQYF. This chain connects TRBV27 to TRBJ2-7; D remains ambiguous. The ends were cut back, 5 bases at V and 5 bases at J, with 19 bases in the middle. Germline assignment: CDR1 MNHEY and CDR2 SMNVEV (reference sequence). This CDR3 region has 15 residues.

The chain is built from TRBV4-1 and TRBJ2-7; D is uncertain. V was pared by 3 bases and J by 3 bases, with 12 bases between. This CDR3 is built from 14 residues. Germline lookup yields CDR1 MGHRA and CDR2 YSYEKL. Here the CDR3 DNA reads TGCGCCAGCAGCCACCAGGACGCCGGCTACGAGCAGTACTTC. This translates into CASSHQDAGYEQYF.

This chain links TRBV7-8 with TRBJ1-2, with D tentatively TRBD1 (6 bases). The CDR3 runs to 14 residues. V was pared by 5 bases and J by 2 bases, with 12 bases between. Germline V gives CDR1 SGHVS, CDR2 FQNEAQ. CDR3 in DNA: TGTGCCAGCAGCCCGATGGGGGCCAACTATGGCTACACCTTC. Amino acids: CASSPMGANYGYTF.

The gene calls are TRBV9 and TRBJ1-1, with D possibly TRBD1 on 6 matching bases. This CDR3 contains 17 residues. CDR1 is SGDLS and CDR2 is YYNGEE in the germline V gene. Trimming shortened V by 0 bases and J by 4 bases, and 19 bases separated the two germline ends. CDR3 sequence reads: CASSVATRPGASTEAFF. The CDR3 DNA reads as TGTGCCAGCAGCGTAGCTACGAGACCGGGGGCAAGCACTGAAGCTTTCTTT.

This chain joins TRBV30 and TRBJ1-6, with a possible D match to TRBD1 (5 bases). The CDR3 consists of 12 residues. With 1 base removed from V and 9 bases from J, the gap between germline ends came to 7 bases. Germline V lookup: CDR1 GTSNPN, CDR2 SVGIG (reference sequence). The DNA for the CDR3 is TGTGCCTGGAGTGACGGGGGTTCACCCCTCCACTTT. Amino acid sequence: CAWSDGGSPLHF. The entire variable domain, with the rest obtained from reference TRBV30 and TRBJ1-6, is as follows: SQTIHQWPATLVQPVGSPLSLECTVEGTSNPNLYWYRQAAGRGLQLLFYSVGIGQISSEVPQNLSASRPQDRQFILSSKKLLLSDSGFYLCAWSDGGSPLHFGNGTRLTVT.

This rearrangement joins TRBV30 to TRBJ1-5, with unresolved D. This CDR3 comprises 14 residues. Germline V gene sequence: CDR1 GTSNPN, CDR2 SVGIG (reference sequence). Trimming took off 4 bases at V and 0 bases at J, with 10 bases between the two ends. This CDR3 reads CAWNQELSNQPQHF. The CDR3, as DNA: TGTGCCTGGAATCAGGAGCTTAGCAATCAGCCCCAGCATTTT.

This rearrangement joins TRBV6-1 to TRBJ1-3; 9 nucleotides align to TRBD1. V shed 4 bases and J 15 bases; nucleotides not matched to a gene: 13. The germline CDR1 and CDR2 sequences are MNHNS and SASEGT. CDR3 length: 14 residues. CDR3 coding DNA: TGTGCCAGCAGTGTCGACAGGGGGGCCAGTGCGCGATATTTT. It yields the protein CASSVDRGASARYF.